Below, 8 T cell receptor beta chains from the same sample are listed, as sequenced in a study of blood T cell repertoires in COVID-19. The protocol was immunoSEQ multiplex PCR, while the TCRdb copy is restricted to in-frame clones and leaves out a portion. The table records approximately 180,000 clones, 80% to 90% of them present only once. Source material: peripheral blood. These receptors came from a man aged 60 to 75 with acute or convalescent COVID-19.

This chain links TRBV28 with TRBJ1-2; TRBD1 agrees at 8 bases. The CDR3 runs to 15 residues. The ends lost 7 bases at V and 1 base at J; junction bases unmatched: 8. Germline-derived CDR1 and CDR2 are MDHEN and SYDVKM. The DNA of the CDR3 is TGTGCCAGCACCCCAGGACAGGGCATTAACTATGGCTACACCTTC. It specifies CASTPGQGINYGYTF.

This rearrangement joins TRBV18 to TRBJ2-5; 7 bases fit TRBD2. Losses at the gene ends were 0 bases for V and 1 base for J; bases not matched to a gene: 8. Germline V gives CDR1 KGHSH, CDR2 LQKENI. The CDR3 sequence is 17 residues long. The CDR3 nucleotides read TGTGCCAGCTCACCACCGAGTGGGAGGGCCTTCCAAGAGACCCAGTACTTC. It specifies CASSPPSGRAFQETQYF.

This chain uses TRBV18 with TRBJ2-1; D is uncertain. The germline V gene has CDR1 KGHSH and CDR2 LQKENI. This CDR3 has 13 residues. V was cut by 2 bases and J by 5 bases, with 7 bases left in between. The CDR3 bases are TGTGCCAGCTCACCATTGGCACACAATGAGCAGTTCTTC. Amino acid sequence: CASSPLAHNEQFF.

This chain links TRBV2 with TRBJ1-2; TRBD1 matches 9 bases. V lost 8 bases to trimming and J lost 2 bases; unmatched junction nucleotides: 9. CDR3 length equals 15 residues. Germline values: CDR1 SNHLY, CDR2 FYNNEI. The CDR3 loop is CASRGQGFMNYGYTF. In DNA form, the CDR3 reads TGTGCCAGCCGGGGACAGGGATTCATGAACTATGGCTACACCTTC. The variable domain in full, completed from reference TRBV2 and TRBJ1-2, reads EPEVTQTPSHQVTQMGQEVILRCVPISNHLYFYWYRQILGQKVEFLVSFYNNEISEKSEIFDDQFSVERPDGSNFTLKIRSTKLEDSAMYFCASRGQGFMNYGYTFGSGTRLTVV.

There are a few counts of this clone. V gene TRBV15 combines with J gene TRBJ1-2; D is possibly TRBD1 (5 bases). Trimming cost V 0 bases and J 2 bases, with 7 bases left between them. Germline V gene sequence: CDR1 LNHNV, CDR2 YYDKDF (reference sequence). This CDR3 is 14 amino acids long. The CDR3 loop is CATSREKGNYGYTF. DNA for the CDR3: TGTGCCACCAGCAGAGAAAAGGGGAACTATGGCTACACCTTC.

The CDR3 reads CASSRIQGAREKLFF. In DNA, the CDR3 is TGTGCCAGTAGTAGAATACAGGGGGCTCGGGAAAAACTGTTTTTT. The rearrangement joins TRBV19 to TRBJ1-4; 9 bases fit TRBD1. The CDR3 contains 15 residues. Per the germline V gene, CDR1 is LNHDA and CDR2 is SQIVND (reference sequence). The V and J ends lost 4 bases and 8 bases, in that order; junction bases with no gene match: 8.

The rearrangement joins TRBV4-2 to TRBJ2-3; 7 positions agree with TRBD2. Germline V gene lookup returns CDR1 LGHNA and CDR2 YNFKEQ. The ends lost 0 bases at V and 4 bases at J; junction bases unmatched: 13. This CDR3 has 18 amino acids. CDR3 residues: CASSQDLGLGLGADTQYF. The CDR3 region has the DNA TGTGCCAGCAGCCAAGATTTAGGACTAGGGTTAGGTGCAGATACGCAGTATTTT.

The chain combines TRBV30 with TRBJ1-2; 9 bases are a match to TRBD1. The V and J ends lost 4 bases and 6 bases, in that order; junction bases with no gene match: 9. The CDR3 runs 14 residues. Germline V gene sequence: CDR1 GTSNPN, CDR2 SVGIG (reference sequence). The CDR3 DNA sequence: TGTGCCTGGAATCCGGGACAGGGCCTGGATGGCTACACCTTC. Its protein is CAWNPGQGLDGYTF. Together with reference TRBV30 and TRBJ1-2, the CDR3 gives the full variable domain: SQTIHQWPATLVQPVGSPLSLECTVEGTSNPNLYWYRQAAGRGLQLLFYSVGIGQISSEVPQNLSASRPQDRQFILSSKKLLLSDSGFYLCAWNPGQGLDGYTFGSGTRLTVV.